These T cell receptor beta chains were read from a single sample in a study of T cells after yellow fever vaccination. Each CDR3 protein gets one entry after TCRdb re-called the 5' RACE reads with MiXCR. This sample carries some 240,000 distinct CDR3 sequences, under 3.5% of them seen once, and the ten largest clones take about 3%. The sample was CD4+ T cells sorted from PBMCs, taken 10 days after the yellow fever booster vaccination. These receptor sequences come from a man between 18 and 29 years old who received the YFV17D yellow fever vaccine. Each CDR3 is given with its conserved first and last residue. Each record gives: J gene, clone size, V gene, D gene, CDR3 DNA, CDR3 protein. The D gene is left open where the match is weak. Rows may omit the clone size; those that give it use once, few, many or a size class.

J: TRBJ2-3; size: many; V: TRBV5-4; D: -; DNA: TGTGCCAGCAGCGCAACAGATACGCAGTATTTT; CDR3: CASSATDTQYF
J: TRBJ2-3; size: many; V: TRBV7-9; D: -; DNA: TGTGCCAGCAGCTCCGATGGCAGGGAAGGCACAGATACGCAGTATTTT; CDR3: CASSSDGREGTDTQYF
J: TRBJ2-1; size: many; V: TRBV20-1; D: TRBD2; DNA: TGCAGTGCTAGAGATATAGCGGGGGGGAATCCATTCTCCTACAATGAGCAGTTCTTC; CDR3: CSARDIAGGNPFSYNEQFF
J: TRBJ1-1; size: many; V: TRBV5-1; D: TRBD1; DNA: TGCGCCAGCAGCCAGGACAGGGCTAACACTGAAGCTTTCTTT; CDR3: CASSQDRANTEAFF
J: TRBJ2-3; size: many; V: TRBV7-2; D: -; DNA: TGTGCCAGCAGCCTGAGGAGGAGCACAGATACGCAGTATTTT; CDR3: CASSLRRSTDTQYF
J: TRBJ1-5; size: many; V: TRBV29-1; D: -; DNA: TGCAGCGTGAGGACGGCTAATAGCAATCAGCCCCAGCATTTT; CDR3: CSVRTANSNQPQHF
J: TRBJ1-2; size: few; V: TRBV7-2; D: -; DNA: TGTGCCAGCAGCTGGAAGGCAGGGGATGGCTACACCTTC; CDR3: CASSWKAGDGYTF
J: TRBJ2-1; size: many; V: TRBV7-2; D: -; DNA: TGTGCCAGCAGCTTAATGGGGCTAGGGTACAATGAGCAGTTCTTC; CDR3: CASSLMGLGYNEQFF
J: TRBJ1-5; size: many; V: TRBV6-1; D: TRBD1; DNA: TGTGCCAGCAGTGCACAGGGGAGGGGCAATCAGCCCCAGCATTTT; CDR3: CASSAQGRGNQPQHF
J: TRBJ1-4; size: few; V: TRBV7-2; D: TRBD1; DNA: TGTGCCAGCAGCTTATTCAGGGGGGAAAATGAAAAACTGTTTTTT; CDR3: CASSLFRGENEKLFF
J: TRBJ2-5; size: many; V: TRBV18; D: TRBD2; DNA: TGTGCCAGCTCATCAGGACTAGCGGGACAGGGGACCCAGTACTTC; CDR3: CASSSGLAGQGTQYF
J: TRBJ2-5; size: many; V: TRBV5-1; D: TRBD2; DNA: TGCGCCAGCACCGCTAGCGGGGATGAGACCCAGTACTTC; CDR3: CASTASGDETQYF
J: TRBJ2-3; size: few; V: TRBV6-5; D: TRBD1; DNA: TGTGCCACTTCCGGGACAGACTCTAGCACAGATACGCAGTATTTT; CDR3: CATSGTDSSTDTQYF
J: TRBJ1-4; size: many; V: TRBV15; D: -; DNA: TGTGCCACCAGCAGAAACGCTGGGGTTGAAAAACTGTTTTTT; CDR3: CATSRNAGVEKLFF
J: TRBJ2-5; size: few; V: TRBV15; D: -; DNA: TGTGCCACCAGCGGGACACCTCGGGAGACCCAGTACTTC; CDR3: CATSGTPRETQYF
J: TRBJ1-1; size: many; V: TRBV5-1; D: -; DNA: TGCGCCAGCAGCTTGGCCGCAGGGATGAACACTGAAGCTTTCTTT; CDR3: CASSLAAGMNTEAFF
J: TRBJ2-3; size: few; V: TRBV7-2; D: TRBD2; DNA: TGTGCCAGCAGCTTAGTAGGAGGCGCTAGCGGGGCAAATACGCAGTATTTT; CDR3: CASSLVGGASGANTQYF
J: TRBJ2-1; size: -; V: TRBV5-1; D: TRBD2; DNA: TGCGCCAGCAGCGGCAGTAGCGGGAGCTCCTACAATGAGCAGTTCTTC; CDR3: CASSGSSGSSYNEQFF
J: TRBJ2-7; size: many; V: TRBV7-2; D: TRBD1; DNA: TGTGCCAGCAGCTTAGAGGGGGCCCACGAGCAGTACTTC; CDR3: CASSLEGAHEQYF
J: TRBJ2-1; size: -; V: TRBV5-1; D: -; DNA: TGCGCCAGCAGCTTGGAGTATGGAGGTGAGCAGTTCTTC; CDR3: CASSLEYGGEQFF
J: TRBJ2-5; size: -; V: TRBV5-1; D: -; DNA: TGCGCCAGCAGCTTGTTTTTGGGATCTCAAGAGACCCAGTACTTC; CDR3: CASSLFLGSQETQYF
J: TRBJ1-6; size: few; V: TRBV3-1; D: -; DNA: TGTGCCAGCAGCCAAGTTTCGGGGGGCTGGGTTAATTCACCCCTCCACTTT; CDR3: CASSQVSGGWVNSPLHF
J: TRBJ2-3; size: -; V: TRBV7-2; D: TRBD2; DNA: TGTGCCAGCAGCCTCAGTAGCGGGGGGGCCGGAGATACGCAGTATTTT; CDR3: CASSLSSGGAGDTQYF
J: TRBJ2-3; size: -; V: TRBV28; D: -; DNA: TGTGTCAGCAAGCTAGCCAACACAGATACGCAGTATTTT; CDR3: CVSKLANTDTQYF
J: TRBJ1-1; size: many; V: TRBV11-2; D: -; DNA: TGTGCCAGCAGCCACGACGGGGCTTTCTTT; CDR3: CASSHDGAFF
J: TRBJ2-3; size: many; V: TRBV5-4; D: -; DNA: TGTGCCAGCAGCTCGGCCGGGTTGGCGAGCACAGATACGCAGTATTTT; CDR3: CASSSAGLASTDTQYF